Sequencing of this T cell receptor beta chain was carried out in a study of shared clonotypes between healthy human individuals. The deep-level immunoSEQ assay was used. Using immunoSEQ multiplex PCR, the repertoire was profiled, and TCRdb retains in-frame clones only, with some absent. The repertoire holds about 2.4 million clones, with 80% to 95% as singletons. CDR3 length: 14 residues. This chain connects TRBV21-1 to TRBJ1-2; the table's D call of TRBD1 was not tested on the DNA. TRBV21-1 is termed a pseudogene. The sample comprised naive CD4+ T cells from PBMCs. Subset indicated: CD45RA+ positively selected. This TCR came from a man between 18 and 35 years old in good health. Some clones in this sample may be carry-over from other donors' samples. CDR3 residues: CASSLQGTLYGYTF. The CDR3 coding sequence is TGTGCCAGCAGTCTACAGGGAACTCTCTATGGCTACACCTTC.